The 7 T cell receptor beta chains below all came from one sample that was sequenced in a study of shared clonotypes between healthy human individuals. Sequencing was performed with immunoSEQ multiplex PCR; in TCRdb, only in-frame clones are kept and a portion is missing. This table holds some 600,000 clones, roughly 96% found once. Terminally differentiated effector memory CD45RA+ cells were left out of the naive CD8 fraction, which was CD45RO-negative and positively selected for CCR7. The sample comprised naive CD8+ T cells sorted from blood. All receptors come from a woman aged 30 to 39 in good health.

The gene calls are TRBV28 and TRBJ2-6; D gene unclear. This CDR3 has 14 amino acids. The germline V gene encodes CDR1 MDHEN and CDR2 SYDVKM. V lost 5 bases and J lost 0, with 5 bases in between. CDR3 sequence (DNA): TGTGCCAGCAGTGGCCTCTCTGGGGCCAACGTCCTGACTTTC. This gives the protein CASSGLSGANVLTF.

This chain links TRBV2 with TRBJ2-7, with 7 nucleotides matching TRBD2. Trimming took 6 bases from V and 1 from J; bases not matched to a gene: 12. Germline V lookup: CDR1 SNHLY, CDR2 FYNNEI. This CDR3 spans 16 amino acids. CDR3 in amino acids: CASSRDYTYLSYEQYF. CDR3 nucleotide sequence: TGTGCCAGCAGCCGGGACTATACATACCTATCCTACGAGCAGTACTTC. The full variable domain, with the rest looked up from reference TRBV2 and TRBJ2-7, is EPEVTQTPSHQVTQMGQEVILRCVPISNHLYFYWYRQILGQKVEFLVSFYNNEISEKSEIFDDQFSVERPDGSNFTLKIRSTKLEDSAMYFCASSRDYTYLSYEQYFGPGTRLTVT.

The chain links TRBV4-1 to TRBJ2-2; D is unresolved. Germline-derived CDR1 and CDR2 are MGHRA and YSYEKL. The V end was cut by 0 bases, the J end by 2 bases, with 10 bases between. The CDR3 consists of 16 residues. CDR3 sequence (DNA): TGCGCCAGCAGCCAAGATTGGCTCTCAAACACCGGGGAGCTGTTTTTT. Translated, it gives CASSQDWLSNTGELFF.

As for this clone: One end of the junction fails to match germline, which may point to a read error. The chain combines TRBV28 with TRBJ2-7, with TRBD2 matching 7 bases. This CDR3 spans 12 amino acids. CDR1 MDHEN and CDR2 SYDVKM come from the germline V gene. The CDR3 reads CASSLVAGWADF. In nucleotides, the CDR3 is TGTGCCAGCAGTTTAGTAGCGGGTTGGGCGGACTTC.

The gene calls are TRBV10-3 and TRBJ2-1; tentatively, D is TRBD1 (5 bases). Germline CDR1 ENHRY, CDR2 SYGVKD. There are 13 residues in the CDR3. V lost 10 bases, J lost 7 bases, and 17 bases lay in between. The CDR3 coding sequence is TGTGCCACGCGGACACCACCACAGAATGAGCAGTTCTTC. It specifies CATRTPPQNEQFF.

This chain uses TRBV20-1 with TRBJ1-5, with 7 bases identical to TRBD1. The ends lost 5 bases at V and 9 bases at J; junction bases unmatched: 4. Germline V gene lookup returns CDR1 DFQATT and CDR2 SNEGSKA (reference sequence). The CDR3 runs 11 residues. Written as DNA, the CDR3 is TGCAGTGCTTCTCACAGGGGGCCCCAGCATTTT. Its protein product is CSASHRGPQHF.

Comment on this clone: Its ends do not fully match the called genes, so a read error is possible. Different DNA sequences within this sample yield the same CDR3. The CDR3 bases are TGCGCCAGCAGTGTGGGACTAGCGGGATCCTACGAGCAGTACTTC. It encodes CASSVGLAGSYEQYF. The J gene is TRBJ2-7, the V gene TRBV6-1, with 13 bases lining up with TRBD2. This CDR3 has 15 residues. Per germline, CDR1 MNHNS and CDR2 SASEGT.